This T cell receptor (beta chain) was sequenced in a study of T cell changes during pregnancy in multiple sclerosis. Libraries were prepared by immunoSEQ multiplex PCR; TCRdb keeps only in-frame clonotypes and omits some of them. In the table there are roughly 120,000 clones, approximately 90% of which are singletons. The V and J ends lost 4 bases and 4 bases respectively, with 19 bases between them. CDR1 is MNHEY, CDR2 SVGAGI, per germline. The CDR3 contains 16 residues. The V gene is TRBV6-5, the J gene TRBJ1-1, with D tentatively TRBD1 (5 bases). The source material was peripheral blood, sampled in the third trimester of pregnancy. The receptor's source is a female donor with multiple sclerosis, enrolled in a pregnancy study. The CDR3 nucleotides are TGTGCCAGCAGTTTCGCGTCAAGGGGCTCAAGCACTGAAGCTTTCTTT. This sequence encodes CASSFASRGSSTEAFF.